The following is a T cell receptor beta chain sequence with its context. Germline V gene sequence: CDR1 SGHTA, CDR2 FQGNSA. This CDR3 is 15 amino acids long. V was trimmed by 5 bases and J by 5 bases, leaving 19 bases between them. The naive CD8 fraction comprised CD45RO-negative cells positively selected for CCR7 and excluded terminally differentiated effector memory CD45RA+ cells. Clones were sequenced by immunoSEQ multiplex PCR, and TCRdb holds only the in-frame ones, with some missing. The sample shows under 1 million clones, 90% to 95% of them seen only once. The source of the sample is a study of shared clonotypes between healthy human individuals.

This chain uses TRBV7-2 with TRBJ2-7, with D possibly being TRBD1 (6 bases). The sample was naive CD8+ T cells sorted from blood. This receptor was taken from a man under 40 in good health. The CDR3, as DNA: TGTGCCAGCAGCCCCCAATCCGGATGGGACAACGAGCAGTACTTC. Its translation is CASSPQSGWDNEQYF.